The entry below gives a single T cell receptor beta chain sequence along with its context. The antigen remains undetermined. These data come from a study of cytomegalovirus exposure and HLA in healthy donors. Study-wide context: From 170 million or so T cells, an earlier analysis saw 120 million or so unique TCR beta sequences. Most genotyped donors, approximately 81% of 300 to 400, had Caucasian-associated genetic ancestry.

The V gene's germline CDR1 is SNHLY and CDR2 FYNNEI. V lost 6 bases, J lost 6 bases, and 15 bases lay in between. CDR3 length: 13 residues. Primers included in the PCR were 60 Vbeta and 13 Jbeta primers. As processed by the authors: Approximately 9.9 million shared chains were among the approximately 80 million unique TCR beta chains that a later analysis counted. TCRdb's copy holds only in-frame clones and misses some; the assay was immunoSEQ multiplex PCR. The D gene and trimming were derived from the DNA, and the V and J assignments and clone size from that table. The data hold about 170,000 clones, with approximately 86% observed a single time. Study outcomes and limitations: Specificity for CMV antigens was confirmed in vitro for a few of the CMV-associated chains.

The rearrangement uses TRBV2 and TRBJ2-7; D might be TRBD1 (5 bases). This clonotype was obtained from a male donor in good health and CMV-seronegative. Material for sequencing was PBMCs. In DNA, the CDR3 is TGTGCCAGCAGCGAGACGGCGCAGGGCGAGCAGTACTTC. Its translation is CASSETAQGEQYF. The full variable domain, its missing parts supplied by reference TRBV2 and TRBJ2-7, is EPEVTQTPSHQVTQMGQEVILRCVPISNHLYFYWYRQILGQKVEFLVSFYNNEISEKSEIFDDQFSVERPDGSNFTLKIRSTKLEDSAMYFCASSETAQGEQYFGPGTRLTVT.